What follows are 31 T cell receptor beta chains derived from one specimen sequenced in a study of blood T cell repertoires in COVID-19. Sequenced by immunoSEQ multiplex PCR; TCRdb stores in-frame clones only, minus some. The table records over 70,000 clones, around 90% of them present only once. Sequencing was done on a sample of peripheral blood. These TCRs come from a man older than 75 with acute or convalescent COVID-19.

This chain joins TRBV5-6 and TRBJ1-1; 9 bases align to TRBD1. With V trimmed by 5 bases and J by 8 bases, 10 bases remained unmatched. CDR1 is SGHDT, CDR2 YYEEEE, per germline. The CDR3 has 14 residues. This CDR3 reads CASRPGTGLGEAFF. The CDR3 DNA reads as TGTGCCAGCAGACCCGGGACAGGGCTCGGGGAAGCTTTCTTT.

This clone was picked up a small number of times. The CDR3 spells CASSRQGSGNTIYF. The CDR3 coding sequence is TGTGCCAGCAGCCGACAGGGCTCTGGAAACACCATATATTTT. The chain combines TRBV7-9 with TRBJ1-3; TRBD1 matches at 7 bases. Germline CDR1 reads SEHNR; CDR2 reads FQNEAQ (reference sequence). V shed 5 bases and J 0 bases; nucleotides not matched to a gene: 1. The CDR3 sequence is 14 residues long.

The J gene is TRBJ2-1, the V gene TRBV11-2; TRBD2 matches 15 bases. J lost 7 bases, V lost 0 bases, and 10 bases had no gene match. This CDR3 is 19 amino acids long. The germline gives CDR1 SGHAT, CDR2 FQNNGV. This chain's CDR3 is CASSLDPGGLAGGRNEQFF. CDR3 coding DNA: TGTGCCAGCAGCTTAGATCCCGGGGGACTAGCGGGGGGACGGAATGAGCAGTTCTTC. Filled out from reference TRBV11-2 and TRBJ2-1, the complete variable domain reads EAGVAQSPRYKIIEKRQSVAFWCNPISGHATLYWYQQILGQGPKLLIQFQNNGVVDDSQLPKDRFSAERLKGVDSTLKIQPAKLEDSAVYLCASSLDPGGLAGGRNEQFFGPGTRLTVL.

The genes are TRBV5-1 and TRBJ1-2; 12 bases are shared with TRBD1. V gave up 4 bases and J gave up 4 bases; unmatched junction bases: 5. Germline V CDR1 and CDR2: SGHRS, YFSETQ. CDR3 length: 15 amino acids. This CDR3 is CASSGTGGQGYGYTF. The CDR3 DNA sequence: TGCGCCAGCAGCGGGACAGGGGGCCAAGGCTATGGCTACACCTTC.

This clone was observed a handful of times. The chain carries TRBV7-9 and TRBJ1-5, with 7 bases lining up with TRBD1. The ends lost 4 bases at V and 2 bases at J; junction bases unmatched: 2. The length of the CDR3 is 14 residues. Germline lookup yields CDR1 SEHNR and CDR2 FQNEAQ (reference sequence). This CDR3 is CASSSGQGNQPQHF. In DNA form, the CDR3 reads TGTGCCAGCAGCTCCGGACAGGGCAATCAGCCCCAGCATTTT.

The V gene is TRBV9, the J gene TRBJ2-5; D gene uncertain. The CDR3 has 14 amino acids. Germline loops: CDR1 SGDLS, CDR2 YYNGEE. V was cut by 6 bases and J by 5 bases, with 17 bases left in between. The CDR3 DNA follows: TGTGCCAGCATCGGGTCACCCCCGGTCGAGACCCAGTACTTC. Protein product: CASIGSPPVETQYF.

The gene calls are TRBV28 and TRBJ1-1, with D hard to call. The V gene lost 4 bases and the J gene lost 10 bases, with 7 bases spanning the gap. This CDR3 has 10 residues. Germline CDR1 is MDHEN and CDR2 is SYDVKM. The CDR3 DNA follows: TGTGCCAGCAGTTCCAGTCGAGCTTTCTTT. This gives the protein CASSSSRAFF.

This chain joins TRBV14 and TRBJ2-7; possibly TRBD1 for D (5 bases). Germline assignment: CDR1 SGHDN and CDR2 FVKESK. Trimming shortened V by 1 base and J by 7 bases, and 17 bases separated the two germline ends. This CDR3 is 15 amino acids long. CDR3 nucleotides: TGTGCCAGCAGCCAAGCCCCCCAGGGTTTAGGGGAGCAGTACTTC. Its translation: CASSQAPQGLGEQYF.

The rearrangement joins TRBV5-6 to TRBJ1-5; D is uncertain. The germline V gene has CDR1 SGHDT and CDR2 YYEEEE. The CDR3 covers 15 residues. Trimming removed 2 bases from V and 0 bases from J, with 9 bases in between. This CDR3 is CASSFSQLSNQPQHF. In DNA, the CDR3 is TGTGCCAGCAGCTTTTCACAGCTTAGCAATCAGCCCCAGCATTTT.

This clone was observed once. The gene calls are TRBV9 and TRBJ2-2; no firm D call. Trimming shortened V by 4 bases and J by 2 bases, and 12 bases separated the two germline ends. CDR1 is SGDLS and CDR2 is YYNGEE in the germline V gene. The length of the CDR3 is 15 residues. The CDR3 nucleotides read TGTGCCAGCAGCCCCCCCGGGTTAAACACCGGGGAGCTGTTTTTT. Translating it yields CASSPPGLNTGELFF.

The chain has TRBV29-1 and TRBJ1-1; no clear D. V lost 4 bases to trimming and J lost 8 bases, with 17 bases between them. Germline V gene sequence: CDR1 SQVTM, CDR2 ANQGSEA. The CDR3 runs 13 residues. CDR3: CSVVMAGWAEAFF. CDR3 in DNA: TGCAGCGTTGTTATGGCGGGTTGGGCCGAAGCTTTCTTT.

The rearrangement links TRBV19 to TRBJ1-5, with no clear D. Trimming pared 6 bases from V and 4 bases from J, leaving 16 bases between. The CDR3 runs 15 residues. Germline CDR1 LNHDA, CDR2 SQIVND (reference sequence). The CDR3 nucleotides read TGTGCCAGTAGATACATAACCGGGAGTAATCAGCCCCAGCATTTT. It specifies CASRYITGSNQPQHF.

The chain carries TRBV6-5 and TRBJ1-2; 12 nucleotides align to TRBD1. Germline trimming cut 6 bases from V and 6 bases from J; bases unmatched to any gene: 2. From germline, CDR1 is MNHEY and CDR2 SVGAGI. CDR3 size: 13 residues. The CDR3 coding sequence is TGTGCCAGCAGGGGGGACAGGGGGCATGGCTACACCTTC. Translation: CASRGDRGHGYTF.

This clone was picked up one time. The chain is built from TRBV6-5 and TRBJ2-4; 8 bases align to TRBD1. V lost 4 bases, J lost 5 bases, and 7 bases stayed unmatched. This CDR3 spans 15 amino acids. The germline gives CDR1 MNHEY, CDR2 SVGAGI. CDR3 region: CASSFTGGLENIQYF. In DNA, the CDR3 is TGTGCCAGCAGTTTCACAGGGGGGCTGGAAAACATTCAGTACTTC.

The CDR3 loop reads CASRAGGRDEQYF. The CDR3 DNA follows: TGTGCCAGCAGGGCGGGAGGGAGAGACGAGCAGTACTTC. The rearrangement uses TRBV6-6 and TRBJ2-7; 9 nucleotides line up with TRBD2. CDR1 and CDR2 (germline): MNHNY, SVGAGI (reference sequence). This CDR3 contains 13 residues. V was clipped by 6 bases and J by 5 bases; unmatched bases: 5.

The rearrangement joins TRBV3-1 (or the pseudogene TRBV3-2) to TRBJ2-3; D gene uncertain. V dropped 4 bases and J dropped 6 bases, with 11 bases sitting between them. CDR3 size: 13 residues. Germline V gives CDR1 LGHDT, CDR2 YNNKEL (reference sequence). The CDR3 region is CASSLPPKDTQYF. In DNA, the CDR3 is TGTGCCAGCAGCCTCCCCCCTAAGGATACGCAGTATTTT.

The J gene is TRBJ2-1, the V gene TRBV28, with 14 positions matching TRBD2. Per the germline V gene, CDR1 is MDHEN and CDR2 is SYDVKM. The CDR3 covers 16 residues. With 3 bases clipped from V and 8 bases from J, the junction kept 6 bases outside the gene matches. Written as DNA, the CDR3 is TGTGCCAGCAGTTTCTTGACTAGCGGGAGGGGCGATGAGCAGTTCTTC. Protein: CASSFLTSGRGDEQFF.

The J gene is TRBJ1-1, the V gene TRBV27, with unresolved D. Trimming cost V 2 bases and J 1 base, with 5 bases left between them. This CDR3 has 13 residues. The germline CDR1 and CDR2 sequences are MNHEY and SMNVEV (reference sequence). CDR3 nucleotide sequence: TGTGCCAGCAGTTTAAAGCGGAACACTGAAGCTTTCTTT. It encodes CASSLKRNTEAFF.

The rearrangement links TRBV2 to TRBJ1-4, with 11 bases matching TRBD1. This CDR3 spans 15 amino acids. The junction had 8 bases not matched to a gene; V was cut back by 11 bases and J by 3 bases. Germline values: CDR1 SNHLY, CDR2 FYNNEI. The CDR3 reads CAVRDRGFSNEKLFF. The CDR3 DNA is TGTGCCGTCCGGGACAGGGGGTTTTCTAATGAAAAACTGTTTTTT. Using reference TRBV2 and TRBJ1-4 for the parts outside the CDR3, the full variable domain is EPEVTQTPSHQVTQMGQEVILRCVPISNHLYFYWYRQILGQKVEFLVSFYNNEISEKSEIFDDQFSVERPDGSNFTLKIRSTKLEDSAMYFCAVRDRGFSNEKLFFGSGTQLSVL.

The chain is built from TRBV19 and TRBJ1-3; tentatively, D is TRBD1 (5 bases). V shed 4 bases and J shed 0 bases, with 10 bases lying between them. Germline CDR1 is LNHDA and CDR2 is SQIVND (reference sequence). The CDR3 extends over 15 amino acids. CDR3 nucleotides: TGTGCCAGTAGTAACAGGCTCCCCTCTGGAAACACCATATATTTT. It is translated as CASSNRLPSGNTIYF.

V gene TRBV24-1 combines with J gene TRBJ1-5, with D possibly being TRBD1 (5 bases). Germline loops: CDR1 KGHDR, CDR2 SFDVKD. The length of the CDR3 is 16 residues. Trimming removed 10 bases at V and 7 bases at J, with 25 bases between. CDR3 in amino acids: CATPVGGAPHGQPQHF. For the CDR3, the DNA is TGTGCCACTCCCGTTGGAGGGGCCCCGCATGGCCAGCCCCAGCATTTT.

The CDR3 region has the DNA TGCGCCAGCAGACAGGGGGCAACGAACACTGAAGCTTTCTTT. Encoded protein: CASRQGATNTEAFF. The chain joins TRBV10-2 to TRBJ1-1; TRBD1 matches at 9 bases. CDR1 and CDR2 from the germline V gene are WSHSY and SAAADI. J lost 1 base, V lost 6 bases, and 3 bases had no gene match. The CDR3 sequence is 14 residues long.

CDR3 in DNA: TGTGCCAGCAGCGAAAACCGGGACACTAGCGAGCAGTACTTC. It encodes CASSENRDTSEQYF. V usage is TRBV2 and J usage is TRBJ2-7; possible D gene TRBD1, 6 bases. Germline CDR1 is SNHLY and CDR2 is FYNNEI. With 6 bases removed from V and 6 bases from J, the gap between germline ends came to 18 bases. The CDR3 extends over 14 amino acids.

This chain connects TRBV4-1 to TRBJ1-6, with TRBD1 identical over 9 bases. V was pared by 6 bases and J by 0 bases, with 6 bases of the junction left unmatched. The CDR3 has 17 amino acids. CDR1 is MGHRA, CDR2 YSYEKL, per germline. The CDR3 DNA reads as TGCGCCAGCAGTTCCGGGACAGGGAGCTCCTATAATTCACCCCTCCACTTT. Its protein product is CASSSGTGSSYNSPLHF.

The chain employs TRBV24-1 and TRBJ2-1; D is perhaps TRBD2 (5 bases). This CDR3 comprises 13 residues. Between the trimmed V and J ends, which lost 9 bases and 6 bases, there was a span of 14 bases. The germline V gene has CDR1 KGHDR and CDR2 SFDVKD. CDR3 region: CATEGPVSNEQFF. The DNA for the CDR3 is TGTGCCACCGAGGGCCCAGTGAGCAATGAGCAGTTCTTC.

V is TRBV11-3 and J is TRBJ2-3, with 9 positions matching TRBD2. Trimming took 7 bases from V and 0 from J; bases not matched to a gene: 11. The germline V gene has CDR1 SGHNT and CDR2 YENEEA. The CDR3 has 17 amino acids. The CDR3 loop reads CASTITPSGKSTDTQYF. The CDR3 nucleotides read TGTGCCAGCACCATCACCCCTAGCGGGAAAAGCACAGATACGCAGTATTTT.

The chain joins TRBV28 to TRBJ1-1; D gene ambiguous. Germline loops: CDR1 MDHEN, CDR2 SYDVKM. CDR3 length equals 13 residues. The V and J ends lost 3 bases and 3 bases respectively, with 8 bases between them. CDR3 protein: CASSFPRDTEAFF. The DNA for the CDR3 is TGTGCCAGCAGTTTCCCACGGGACACTGAAGCTTTCTTT. The full variable domain, with the rest looked up from reference TRBV28 and TRBJ1-1, is DVKVTQSSRYLVKRTGEKVFLECVQDMDHENMFWYRQDPGLGLRLIYFSYDVKMKEKGDIPEGYSVSREKKERFSLILESASTNQTSMYLCASSFPRDTEAFFGQGTRLTVV.

The chain recombines TRBV24-1 with TRBJ2-1; 10 bases fit TRBD2. The V segment lost 9 bases and the J segment 1 base; nucleotides outside the gene matches: 11. The germline V gene encodes CDR1 KGHDR and CDR2 SFDVKD. The CDR3 is 17 residues long. The CDR3 DNA sequence: TGTGCCACCTCGGACACCAGCGGGAGGGAATCCTACAATGAGCAGTTCTTC. Its translation is CATSDTSGRESYNEQFF.

V and J are TRBV12-3 or TRBV12-4 and TRBJ1-2, with 7 bases fitting TRBD1. CDR3 length: 13 amino acids. The trim removed 0 bases at V and 8 bases at J, leaving 3 bases unmatched. The CDR3 bases are TGTGCCAGCAGTTTAGCAGGGGGCGGGGGCTACACCTTC. This codes for CASSLAGGGGYTF.

This clone occurred once. CDR3 bases: TGTGCCAGTAGGACGGGGACAGGAGGCAATCAGCCCCAGCATTTT. Amino acids: CASRTGTGGNQPQHF. The rearrangement links TRBV19 to TRBJ1-5; TRBD1 matches 8 bases. This CDR3 is 15 amino acids long. Germline V gives CDR1 LNHDA, CDR2 SQIVND (reference sequence). V lost 6 bases, J lost 2 bases, and 6 bases stayed unmatched.

A single count supports this clone. The V gene is TRBV9, the J gene TRBJ1-3; maybe TRBD1 (5 bases). Germline lookup yields CDR1 SGDLS and CDR2 YYNGEE. CDR3 size: 16 residues. V gave up 0 bases and J gave up 0 bases, with 10 bases separating them. CDR3 sequence: CASSVGVRASGNTIYF. Written as DNA, the CDR3 is TGTGCCAGCAGCGTAGGAGTCAGGGCCTCTGGAAACACCATATATTTT.